This T cell receptor beta chain emerged from a study of blood T cell repertoires in COVID-19. Measured with immunoSEQ multiplex PCR; TCRdb has only the in-frame clones, and not every one. The sample comprises under 150,000 clones, over 70% of which are singletons, and approximately 8.6% rests with the top ten. Germline-derived CDR1 and CDR2 are LNHDA and SQIVND (reference sequence). The V and J ends lost 11 bases and 3 bases respectively, with 28 bases between them. CDR3 length equals 17 residues. Sequences were obtained from peripheral blood. The source of this sequence is a man aged 50-60 years with active or convalescent COVID-19. J is TRBJ1-1 and V is TRBV19; D remains unclear. The CDR3 sequence: CARAQFWRSGEDTEAFF. DNA for the CDR3: TGTGCCCGCGCGCAATTTTGGAGATCCGGGGAAGACACTGAAGCTTTCTTT.